The 26 T cell receptor beta chains given below trace back to one sample, sequenced in a study of T cell responses to AZD1222 COVID-19 vaccine (dated by TCRdb to about 2021). The sample's time point label is to be understood as: about 28 days (+/-7) after the second vaccine dose. The library was produced with the immunoSEQ multiplex PCR assay. Here the immuneACCESS table is served through TCRdb, limited to in-frame sequences with V and J called. Missing clones are a known gap in these copies; in checked studies unresolved V genes cover under half, and the rest lacks a known reason. The sample profile shows about 120,000 clones; 80% to 95% of them were found once. The ten largest account for approximately 7.9% of the sample. This specimen consisted of peripheral blood, obtained 28 days after the second AZD1222 dose. The receptor set was obtained from an adult who received the AZD1222 COVID-19 vaccine.

For the CDR3, the DNA is TGTGCCAGCAGTTACTCAGGCAGGGGCAAAAATTCACCCCTCCACTTT. This codes for CASSYSGRGKNSPLHF. The chain employs TRBV6-6 and TRBJ1-6; D might be TRBD1 (6 bases). The germline CDR1 and CDR2 sequences are MNHNY and SVGAGI (reference sequence). Trimming took 0 bases from V and 7 from J, leaving 13 bases between them. The CDR3 contains 16 residues.

The V gene is TRBV11-2, the J gene TRBJ2-5; D call uncertain. V was clipped by 3 bases and J by 4 bases, with 6 bases between them. Germline V gene lookup returns CDR1 SGHAT and CDR2 FQNNGV. The CDR3 is 12 residues long. The DNA for the CDR3 is TGTGCCAGCAGCTTCTTCCCAGAGACCCAGTACTTC. As protein: CASSFFPETQYF.

This chain uses TRBV6-6 with TRBJ1-5, with 8 bases lining up with TRBD1. V was clipped by 4 bases and J by 7 bases; unmatched bases: 6. The CDR3 is made up of 14 amino acids. Germline V gene data show CDR1 as MNHNY and CDR2 as SVGAGI (reference sequence). The CDR3 protein is CASSWSQGEQPQHF. CDR3 coding DNA: TGTGCCAGCAGTTGGTCACAGGGGGAGCAGCCCCAGCATTTT.

This chain links TRBV5-1 with TRBJ2-7; 11 bases match TRBD2. The V gene's germline CDR1 is SGHRS and CDR2 YFSETQ. The CDR3 runs to 16 residues. V trimming: 5 bases; J trimming: 0 bases; junction bases outside the gene matches: 7. As DNA, the CDR3 is TGCGCCAGCAGGAAAACGACTAGCGGGACCTCCTACGAGCAGTACTTC. Its translation is CASRKTTSGTSYEQYF. The whole variable domain, remainder taken from reference TRBV5-1 and TRBJ2-7, is KAGVTQTPRYLIKTRGQQVTLSCSPISGHRSVSWYQQTPGQGLQFLFEYFSETQRNKGNFPGRFSGRQFSNSRSEMNVSTLELGDSALYLCASRKTTSGTSYEQYFGPGTRLTVT.

Only one count was recorded for this clone. The genes are TRBV6-6 and TRBJ2-7; D is undetermined. The V and J ends lost 0 bases and 5 bases respectively, with 11 bases between them. This CDR3 contains 14 residues. Germline loops: CDR1 MNHNY, CDR2 SVGAGI (reference sequence). CDR3: CASSYSMSGHEQYF. The CDR3 DNA is TGTGCCAGCAGTTACTCGATGAGTGGCCACGAGCAGTACTTC.

The chain has TRBV6-2 or TRBV6-3 and TRBJ1-1; TRBD1 might be the D (5 bases). Germline V gene data show CDR1 as MNHEY and CDR2 as SVGEGT. The CDR3 is made up of 14 amino acids. Trimming removed 2 bases at V and 4 bases at J, with 11 bases between. In DNA, the CDR3 is TGTGCCAGCAGTTACCGGGGGGGTAGCACTGAAGCTTTCTTT. This sequence encodes CASSYRGGSTEAFF.

The chain joins TRBV7-9 to TRBJ2-7, with D perhaps matching TRBD2 (6 bases). Per germline, CDR1 SEHNR and CDR2 FQNEAQ (reference sequence). V shed 5 bases and J shed 12 bases, with 23 bases lying between them. The CDR3 consists of 14 residues. The CDR3 DNA reads TGTGCCAGCAGCCTAGGAAGCAATCAGGGACTGGTGTACTTC. Protein: CASSLGSNQGLVYF.

The chain couples TRBV15 to TRBJ1-1; no clear D. V was clipped by 0 bases and J by 1 base, with 24 bases between them. CDR3 size: 20 residues. The V gene's germline CDR1 is LNHNV and CDR2 YYDKDF (reference sequence). CDR3 bases: TGTGCCACCAGCAGAGAAATCACGAGACTGGGATATCGGGGGAACACTGAAGCTTTCTTT. This gives the protein CATSREITRLGYRGNTEAFF.

This chain uses TRBV21-1 with TRBJ1-6; the DNA was not used to check the table's D call, TRBD1. TRBV21-1 is marked as a pseudogene. The CDR3 contains 17 residues. CDR3 region: CASSKGHRRINNSPLHF. CDR3 in DNA: TGTGCCAGCAGCAAAGGTCACAGGAGAATCAATAATTCACCCCTCCACTTT.

The table lists this clone with a count of one. The V call is TRBV7-9, the J call TRBJ1-5; D uncertain. V was clipped by 1 base and J by 0 bases, with 7 bases between them. Germline CDR1 SEHNR, CDR2 FQNEAQ (reference sequence). CDR3 length: 15 residues. The CDR3 region is CASSLVGNSNQPQHF. Here the CDR3 DNA reads TGTGCCAGCAGCTTAGTAGGAAATAGCAATCAGCCCCAGCATTTT. The complete variable domain, with remaining parts taken from reference TRBV7-9 and TRBJ1-5, reads DTGVSQNPRHKITKRGQNVTFRCDPISEHNRLYWYRQTLGQGPEFLTYFQNEAQLEKSRLLSDRFSAERPKGSFSTLEIQRTEQGDSAMYLCASSLVGNSNQPQHFGDGTRLSIL.

The chain combines TRBV23-1 with TRBJ2-7; 12 bases map to TRBD2. TRBV23-1 carries the ORF label, with uncertain function. The CDR3 covers 20 residues. J lost 2 bases, V lost 4 bases, and 18 bases had no gene match. The CDR3 loop is CASSPSRDRRLAGVPYEQYF. The CDR3, as DNA: TGCGCCAGCAGTCCCTCCCGGGACAGGCGACTAGCGGGAGTCCCCTACGAGCAGTACTTC.

This clone was found a few times. The CDR3 loop is CASGNEKLFF. The CDR3 DNA follows: TGTGCCAGCGGTAATGAAAAACTGTTTTTT. The V and J genes are TRBV19 and TRBJ1-4; D is undetermined. The CDR3 consists of 10 residues. V was pared by 9 bases and J by 4 bases, with 3 bases between. Germline assignment: CDR1 LNHDA and CDR2 SQIVND (reference sequence).

The J gene is TRBJ2-7, the V gene TRBV27; D is possibly TRBD1 (5 bases). Germline CDR1 reads MNHEY; CDR2 reads SMNVEV (reference sequence). This CDR3 contains 15 residues. Trimming shortened V by 6 bases and J by 1 base, and 16 bases separated the two germline ends. CDR3 DNA: TGTGCCAGCAGGGTAACAGGATTCGCTTCCTACGAGCAGTACTTC. The encoded protein is CASRVTGFASYEQYF.

The chain has TRBV19 and TRBJ2-4; D may be TRBD1 (5 bases). The V end was cut by 5 bases, the J end by 1 base, with 12 bases between. The CDR3 is 15 amino acids. Germline CDR1 LNHDA, CDR2 SQIVND (reference sequence). CDR3 in amino acids: CASSGQGRAKNIQYF. CDR3 bases: TGTGCCAGTAGTGGGCAGGGAAGGGCCAAAAACATTCAGTACTTC.

The chain carries TRBV6-5 and TRBJ1-2, with D possibly TRBD1 on 5 matching bases. Trimming left V 0 bases short and J 8 bases short, with 13 bases between. This CDR3 is built from 14 residues. CDR1 is MNHEY and CDR2 is SVGAGI in the germline V gene. The CDR3 DNA follows: TGTGCCAGCAGTTACTCGATGTCAGGGAGCGGCTACACCTTC. Residues: CASSYSMSGSGYTF.

The chain joins TRBV6-2 or TRBV6-3 to TRBJ1-2; no reliable D call. Trimming removed 5 bases from V and 6 bases from J, with 13 bases in between. The CDR3 totals 13 residues. The germline CDR1 and CDR2 sequences are MNHEY and SVGEGT. The CDR3 reads CASSKTRTNGYTF. CDR3 DNA: TGTGCCAGCAGTAAGACACGGACGAATGGCTACACCTTC.

The chain employs TRBV3-1 (or the pseudogene TRBV3-2) and TRBJ1-3, with D maybe TRBD1 (6 bases). The V gene lost 5 bases and the J gene lost 0 bases, with 17 bases spanning the gap. Germline CDR1 and CDR2: LGHDT and YNNKEL (reference sequence). The CDR3 totals 17 residues. In nucleotides, the CDR3 is TGTGCCAGCAGCGCATTACAGGGATCACTCTCTGGAAACACCATATATTTT. Its translation is CASSALQGSLSGNTIYF.

The chain is built from TRBV5-5 and TRBJ2-7; the match to TRBD1 covers 10 bases. This CDR3 spans 16 amino acids. J gave up 1 base and V 5 bases, and 9 bases lay outside the gene matches. CDR1 and CDR2 from the germline V gene are SGHKS and YYEKEE (reference sequence). The DNA for the CDR3 is TGTGCCAGCAGTCTGGGGCCGGGACAGGGGTCCTACGAGCAGTACTTC. It translates to CASSLGPGQGSYEQYF.

The chain carries TRBV29-1 and TRBJ2-5; tentative D call: TRBD2 (6 bases). Germline V gives CDR1 SQVTM, CDR2 ANQGSEA. This CDR3 is 12 amino acids long. Trimming took 6 bases from V and 2 from J, leaving 10 bases between them. CDR3 nucleotide sequence: TGCAGCGTCACCGGGACTCAAGAGACCCAGTACTTC. Its translation: CSVTGTQETQYF.

This chain connects TRBV9 to TRBJ1-1, with 9 bases matching TRBD1. The germline CDR1 and CDR2 sequences are SGDLS and YYNGEE. Trimming took 3 bases from V and 11 from J; bases not matched to a gene: 11. The CDR3 contains 14 residues. CDR3: CASSGQGVFSVAFF. The CDR3 nucleotides read TGTGCCAGCAGCGGACAGGGGGTGTTTAGTGTCGCTTTCTTT. Full variable domain (remainder filled in from reference TRBV9 and TRBJ1-1): DSGVTQTPKHLITATGQRVTLRCSPRSGDLSVYWYQQSLDQGLQFLIQYYNGEERAKGNILERFSAQQFPDLHSELNLSSLELGDSALYFCASSGQGVFSVAFFGQGTRLTVV.

The chain carries TRBV5-1 and TRBJ2-5; D may be TRBD2 (5 bases). Trimming took 4 bases from V and 1 from J, leaving 17 bases between them. Germline CDR1 reads SGHRS; CDR2 reads YFSETQ. This CDR3 region has 16 residues. CDR3 in DNA: TGCGCCAGCAGCCTCCCGGGGTCCCCCTTCCAAGAGACCCAGTACTTC. It is translated as CASSLPGSPFQETQYF. Together with reference TRBV5-1 and TRBJ2-5, the CDR3 gives the full variable domain: KAGVTQTPRYLIKTRGQQVTLSCSPISGHRSVSWYQQTPGQGLQFLFEYFSETQRNKGNFPGRFSGRQFSNSRSEMNVSTLELGDSALYLCASSLPGSPFQETQYFGPGTRLLVL.

The chain links TRBV9 to TRBJ2-4; 7 bases fit TRBD2. Germline V CDR1 and CDR2: SGDLS, YYNGEE. The CDR3 has 15 amino acids. J was trimmed by 6 bases and V by 3 bases; bases with no gene match: 9. The CDR3 DNA is TGTGCCAGCAGCGACCGCGGGGGAGAGTTAAACATTCAGTACTTC. Translated, it gives CASSDRGGELNIQYF.

The chain is built from TRBV6-5 and TRBJ1-1, with a possible D match to TRBD1 (6 bases). The germline V and J ends were trimmed by 3 bases and 10 bases, with 18 bases remaining between them. The CDR3 contains 14 residues. CDR1 is MNHEY and CDR2 is SVGAGI in the germline V gene. As DNA, the CDR3 is TGTGCCAGCAGTTATTCGACTCACAGGGAGGGAGCTTTCTTT. Its translation: CASSYSTHREGAFF.

The V and J genes are TRBV19 and TRBJ2-7; 7 bases are a match to TRBD2. The CDR3 sequence is 16 residues long. Per germline, CDR1 LNHDA and CDR2 SQIVND (reference sequence). The V and J ends lost 4 bases and 4 bases, in that order; junction bases with no gene match: 13. CDR3 region: CASSTPTSNPAYEQYF. The CDR3, as DNA: TGTGCCAGTAGTACCCCGACTAGCAACCCAGCTTACGAGCAGTACTTC.

V gene TRBV5-8 combines with J gene TRBJ2-3, with D maybe TRBD2 (5 bases). The CDR3 totals 15 residues. V gave up 3 bases and J gave up 1 base, with 12 bases separating them. Germline CDR1 and CDR2: SGHTS and YDEGEE. This chain's CDR3 is CASSSAAAGTDTQYF. CDR3 DNA: TGTGCCAGCAGCTCGGCGGCAGCGGGCACAGATACGCAGTATTTT.

The chain combines TRBV10-3 with TRBJ2-2, with 7 bases that match TRBD2. The trim removed 9 bases at V and 3 bases at J, leaving 7 bases unmatched. CDR1 is ENHRY, CDR2 SYGVKD, per germline. The CDR3 has 14 amino acids. CDR3 sequence reads: CAMARESDTGELFF. The DNA of the CDR3 is TGTGCCATGGCGCGGGAGAGCGACACCGGGGAGCTGTTTTTT.